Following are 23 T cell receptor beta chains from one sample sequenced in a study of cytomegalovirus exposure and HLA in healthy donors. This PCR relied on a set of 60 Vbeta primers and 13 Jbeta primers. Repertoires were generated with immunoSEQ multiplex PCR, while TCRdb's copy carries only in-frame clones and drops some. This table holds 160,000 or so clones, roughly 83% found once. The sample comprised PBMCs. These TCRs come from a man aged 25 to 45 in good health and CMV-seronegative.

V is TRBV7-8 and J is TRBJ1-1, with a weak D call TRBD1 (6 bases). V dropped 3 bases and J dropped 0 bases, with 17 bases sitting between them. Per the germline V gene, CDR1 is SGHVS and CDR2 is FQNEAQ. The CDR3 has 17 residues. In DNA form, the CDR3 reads TGTGCCAGCAGCTTGTCCCTCCGAGGGGGACTGAACACTGAAGCTTTCTTT. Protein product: CASSLSLRGGLNTEAFF. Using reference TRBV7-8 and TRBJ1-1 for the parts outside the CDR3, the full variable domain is GAGVSQSPRYKVAKRGQDVALRCDPISGHVSLFWYQQALGQGPEFLTYFQNEAQLDKSGLPSDRFFAERPEGSVSTLKIQRTQQEDSAVYLCASSLSLRGGLNTEAFFGQGTRLTVV.

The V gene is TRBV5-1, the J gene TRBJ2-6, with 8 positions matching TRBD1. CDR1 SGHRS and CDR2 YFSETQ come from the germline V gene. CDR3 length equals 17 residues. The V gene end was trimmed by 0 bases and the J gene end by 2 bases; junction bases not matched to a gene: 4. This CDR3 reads CASSLAQGATGANVLTF. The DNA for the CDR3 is TGCGCCAGCAGCTTGGCTCAGGGGGCGACTGGGGCCAACGTCCTGACTTTC.

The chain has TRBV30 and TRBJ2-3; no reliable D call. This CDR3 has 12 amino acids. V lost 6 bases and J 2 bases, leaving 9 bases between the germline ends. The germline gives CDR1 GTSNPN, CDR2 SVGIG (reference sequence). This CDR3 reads CACGLDTDTQYF. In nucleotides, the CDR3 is TGTGCCTGTGGCCTTGACACAGATACGCAGTATTTT.

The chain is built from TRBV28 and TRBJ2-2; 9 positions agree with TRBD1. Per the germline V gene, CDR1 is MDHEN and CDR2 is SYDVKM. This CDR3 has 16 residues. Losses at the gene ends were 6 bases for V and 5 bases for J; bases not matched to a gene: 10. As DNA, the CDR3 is TGTGCCAGCAGACAAACCGGGACAGGGATTACCGGGGAGCTGTTTTTT. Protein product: CASRQTGTGITGELFF.

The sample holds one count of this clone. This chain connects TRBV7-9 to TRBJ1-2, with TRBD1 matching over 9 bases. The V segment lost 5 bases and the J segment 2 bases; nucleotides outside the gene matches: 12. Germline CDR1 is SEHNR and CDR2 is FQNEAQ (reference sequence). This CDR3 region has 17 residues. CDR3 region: CASSGPTGQGSNYGYTF. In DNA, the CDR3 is TGTGCCAGCAGCGGCCCCACAGGACAGGGGTCGAACTATGGCTACACCTTC.

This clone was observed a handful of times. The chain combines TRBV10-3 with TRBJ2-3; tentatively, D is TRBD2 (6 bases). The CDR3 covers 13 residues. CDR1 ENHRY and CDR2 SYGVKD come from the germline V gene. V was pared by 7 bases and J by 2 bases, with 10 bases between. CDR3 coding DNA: TGTGCCATCACAAGCGGGTACACAGATACGCAGTATTTT. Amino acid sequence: CAITSGYTDTQYF.

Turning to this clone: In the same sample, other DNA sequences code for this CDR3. The CDR3 reads CAWSVRGYEQYF. The CDR3 DNA reads TGTGCCTGGAGTGTCAGGGGCTACGAGCAGTACTTC. The V and J genes are TRBV30 and TRBJ2-7; D is possibly TRBD1 (6 bases). V gave up 0 bases and J gave up 3 bases, with 6 bases separating them. CDR3 size: 12 residues. Germline V CDR1 and CDR2: GTSNPN, SVGIG (reference sequence). Full variable domain (missing parts from reference TRBV30 and TRBJ2-7): SQTIHQWPATLVQPVGSPLSLECTVEGTSNPNLYWYRQAAGRGLQLLFYSVGIGQISSEVPQNLSASRPQDRQFILSSKKLLLSDSGFYLCAWSVRGYEQYFGPGTRLTVT.

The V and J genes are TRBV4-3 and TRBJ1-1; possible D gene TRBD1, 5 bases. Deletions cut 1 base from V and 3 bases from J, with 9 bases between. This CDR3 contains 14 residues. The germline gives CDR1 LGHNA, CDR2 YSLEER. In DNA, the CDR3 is TGCGCCAGCAGCCAAGGGGGGGGACACACTGAAGCTTTCTTT. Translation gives CASSQGGGHTEAFF.

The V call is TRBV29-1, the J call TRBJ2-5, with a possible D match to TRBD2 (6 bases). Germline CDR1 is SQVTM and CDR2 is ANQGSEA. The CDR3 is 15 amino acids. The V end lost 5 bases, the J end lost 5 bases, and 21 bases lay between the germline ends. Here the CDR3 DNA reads TGCAGCGTTCACCAAGTCGGGGGTATTGGCGAGACCCAGTACTTC. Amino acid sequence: CSVHQVGGIGETQYF.

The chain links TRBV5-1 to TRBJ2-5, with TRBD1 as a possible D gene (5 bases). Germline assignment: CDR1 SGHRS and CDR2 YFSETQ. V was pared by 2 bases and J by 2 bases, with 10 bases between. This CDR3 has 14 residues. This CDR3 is CASSLGASQETQYF. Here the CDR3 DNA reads TGCGCCAGCAGCTTAGGGGCCTCGCAAGAGACCCAGTACTTC.

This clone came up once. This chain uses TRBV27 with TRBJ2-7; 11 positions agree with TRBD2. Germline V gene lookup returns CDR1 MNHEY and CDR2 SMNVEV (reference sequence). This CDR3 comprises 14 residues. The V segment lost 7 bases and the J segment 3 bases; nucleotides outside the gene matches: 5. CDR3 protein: CASTASGRFYEQYF. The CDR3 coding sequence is TGTGCCAGCACGGCTAGCGGGAGGTTCTACGAGCAGTACTTC.

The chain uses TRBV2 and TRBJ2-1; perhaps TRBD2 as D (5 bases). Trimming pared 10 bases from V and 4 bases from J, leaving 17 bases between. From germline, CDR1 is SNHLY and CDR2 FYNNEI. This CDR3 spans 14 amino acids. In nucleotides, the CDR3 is TGTGCCACCTCGAGGGCTAGCTTTTACAATGAGCAGTTCTTC. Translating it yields CATSRASFYNEQFF.

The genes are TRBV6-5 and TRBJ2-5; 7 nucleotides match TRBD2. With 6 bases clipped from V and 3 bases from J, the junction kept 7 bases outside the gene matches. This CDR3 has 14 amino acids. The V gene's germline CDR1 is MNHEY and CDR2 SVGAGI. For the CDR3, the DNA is TGTGCCAGCAGAATAAAGCGGGGTAAAGAGACCCAGTACTTC. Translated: CASRIKRGKETQYF.

The CDR3 is CASSAGTLNQPQHF. As DNA, the CDR3 is TGTGCCAGCAGTGCCGGGACTCTCAATCAGCCCCAGCATTTT. The V and J genes are TRBV6-1 and TRBJ1-5; D may be TRBD1 (5 bases). V shed 4 bases and J shed 3 bases, with 10 bases lying between them. Germline lookup yields CDR1 MNHNS and CDR2 SASEGT. The CDR3 is made up of 14 amino acids.

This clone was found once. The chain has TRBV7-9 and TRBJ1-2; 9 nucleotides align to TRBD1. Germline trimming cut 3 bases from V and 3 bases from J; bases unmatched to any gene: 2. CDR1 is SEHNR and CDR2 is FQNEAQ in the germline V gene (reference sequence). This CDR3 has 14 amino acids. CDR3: CASSLGQGDYGYTF. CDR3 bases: TGTGCCAGCAGCTTGGGACAGGGAGACTATGGCTACACCTTC.

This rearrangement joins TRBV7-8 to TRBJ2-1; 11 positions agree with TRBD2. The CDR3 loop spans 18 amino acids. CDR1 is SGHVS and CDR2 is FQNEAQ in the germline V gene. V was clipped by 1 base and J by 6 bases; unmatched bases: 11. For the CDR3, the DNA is TGTGCCAGCAGCTTAGACTACCTACTAGCGGGGGACCTCAATGAGCAGTTCTTC. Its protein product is CASSLDYLLAGDLNEQFF.

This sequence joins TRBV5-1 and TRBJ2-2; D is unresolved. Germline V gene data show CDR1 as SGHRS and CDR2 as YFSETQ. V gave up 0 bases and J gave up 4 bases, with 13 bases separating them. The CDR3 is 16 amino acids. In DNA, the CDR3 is TGCGCCAGCAGCTTGGACCCCACCCCGGGCACCGGGGAGCTGTTTTTT. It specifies CASSLDPTPGTGELFF.

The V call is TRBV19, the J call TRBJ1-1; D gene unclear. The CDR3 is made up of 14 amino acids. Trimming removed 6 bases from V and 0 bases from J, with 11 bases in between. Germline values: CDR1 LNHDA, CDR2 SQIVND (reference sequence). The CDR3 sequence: CASRSRPLNTEAFF. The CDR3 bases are TGTGCCAGTAGGTCTCGTCCTCTGAACACTGAAGCTTTCTTT.

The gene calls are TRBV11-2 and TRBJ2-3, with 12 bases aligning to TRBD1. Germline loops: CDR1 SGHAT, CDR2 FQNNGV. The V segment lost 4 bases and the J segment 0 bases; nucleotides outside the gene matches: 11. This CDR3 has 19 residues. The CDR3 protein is CASSWLGGTGGKSTDTQYF. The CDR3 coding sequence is TGTGCCAGCAGCTGGCTCGGAGGGACAGGGGGCAAAAGCACAGATACGCAGTATTTT. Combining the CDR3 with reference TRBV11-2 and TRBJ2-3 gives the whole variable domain EAGVAQSPRYKIIEKRQSVAFWCNPISGHATLYWYQQILGQGPKLLIQFQNNGVVDDSQLPKDRFSAERLKGVDSTLKIQPAKLEDSAVYLCASSWLGGTGGKSTDTQYFGPGTRLTVL.

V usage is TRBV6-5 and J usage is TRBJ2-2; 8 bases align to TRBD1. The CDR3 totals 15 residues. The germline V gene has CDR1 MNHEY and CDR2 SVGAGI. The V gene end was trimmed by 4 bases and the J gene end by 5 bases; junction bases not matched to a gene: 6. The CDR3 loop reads CASSSRTGRTGELFF. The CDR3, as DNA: TGTGCCAGCAGTTCCCGGACAGGGAGAACCGGGGAGCTGTTTTTT.

The CDR3: CASNHRDLEQYF. The CDR3, as DNA: TGCGCCAGCAACCACAGGGACCTCGAGCAGTACTTC. The chain employs TRBV5-1 and TRBJ2-7; the D gene is possibly TRBD1 (6 bases). The CDR3 length is 12 residues. Germline CDR1 and CDR2: SGHRS and YFSETQ. The V gene lost 6 bases and the J gene lost 6 bases, with 13 bases spanning the gap.

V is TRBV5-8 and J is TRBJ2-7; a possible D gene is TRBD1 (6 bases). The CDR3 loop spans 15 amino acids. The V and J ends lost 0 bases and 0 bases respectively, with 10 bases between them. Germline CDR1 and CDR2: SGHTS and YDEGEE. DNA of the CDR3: TGTGCCAGCAGCTTGGGTACAGGGAGCTCCTACGAGCAGTACTTC. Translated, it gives CASSLGTGSSYEQYF. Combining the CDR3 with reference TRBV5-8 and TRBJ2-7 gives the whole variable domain EAGVTQSPTHLIKTRGQQATLRCSPISGHTSVYWYQQALGLGLQFLLWYDEGEERNRGNFPPRFSGRQFPNYSSELNVNALELEDSALYLCASSLGTGSSYEQYFGPGTRLTVT.

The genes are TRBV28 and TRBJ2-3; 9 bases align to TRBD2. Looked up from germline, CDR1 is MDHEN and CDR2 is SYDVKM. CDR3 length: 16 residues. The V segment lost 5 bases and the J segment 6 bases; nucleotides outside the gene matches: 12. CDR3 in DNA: TGTGCCAGCAGTCCCAATATAGCGGGAGTAACCGATACGCAGTATTTT. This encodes CASSPNIAGVTDTQYF.